This T cell receptor beta chain originates from a study of shared clonotypes between healthy human individuals. Details on this clone: Its target is unknown.

The donors, all of them Caucasian adults, lived in Nashville, Tennessee. CD4+ cell separation produced CD45RA+ naive and CD45RA-negative memory subsets. Libraries were prepared by immunoSEQ multiplex PCR; TCRdb keeps only in-frame clonotypes and omits some of them. The top ten clones hold over 0.1% of a sample with under 2,500,000 clones, almost 96% of them seen once. The CDR3 runs to 13 residues. The V end lost 5 bases, the J end lost 11 bases, and 18 bases lay between the germline ends. The V gene's germline CDR1 is SGHVS and CDR2 FQNEAQ. Whole-study findings and limits: All-four-donor shared clonotypes had higher generation probabilities than non-shared clonotypes did.

The V and J genes are TRBV7-8 and TRBJ1-1; D is perhaps TRBD1 (6 bases). Sequences were obtained from naive CD4+ T cells sorted from blood. This sample's subset: CD45RA+ positively selected. The receptor's source is a man aged 18-30 years in good health. CDR3 nucleotides: TGTGCCAGCAGCCCTGGCTGGGGGCCCGAGGCTTTCTTT. Amino acid sequence: CASSPGWGPEAFF.